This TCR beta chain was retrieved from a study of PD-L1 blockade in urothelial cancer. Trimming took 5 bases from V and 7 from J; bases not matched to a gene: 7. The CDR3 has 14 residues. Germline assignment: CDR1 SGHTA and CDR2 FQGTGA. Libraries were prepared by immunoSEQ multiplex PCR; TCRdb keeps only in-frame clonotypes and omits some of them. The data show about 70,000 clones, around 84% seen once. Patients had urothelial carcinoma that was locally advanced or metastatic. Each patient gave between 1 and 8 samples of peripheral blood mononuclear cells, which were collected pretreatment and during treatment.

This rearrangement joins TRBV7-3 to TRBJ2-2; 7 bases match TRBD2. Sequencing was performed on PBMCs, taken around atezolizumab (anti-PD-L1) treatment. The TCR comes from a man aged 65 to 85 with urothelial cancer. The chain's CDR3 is CASSPFSGFGELFF. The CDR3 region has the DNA TGTGCCAGCAGCCCCTTTAGCGGGTTCGGGGAGCTGTTTTTT.